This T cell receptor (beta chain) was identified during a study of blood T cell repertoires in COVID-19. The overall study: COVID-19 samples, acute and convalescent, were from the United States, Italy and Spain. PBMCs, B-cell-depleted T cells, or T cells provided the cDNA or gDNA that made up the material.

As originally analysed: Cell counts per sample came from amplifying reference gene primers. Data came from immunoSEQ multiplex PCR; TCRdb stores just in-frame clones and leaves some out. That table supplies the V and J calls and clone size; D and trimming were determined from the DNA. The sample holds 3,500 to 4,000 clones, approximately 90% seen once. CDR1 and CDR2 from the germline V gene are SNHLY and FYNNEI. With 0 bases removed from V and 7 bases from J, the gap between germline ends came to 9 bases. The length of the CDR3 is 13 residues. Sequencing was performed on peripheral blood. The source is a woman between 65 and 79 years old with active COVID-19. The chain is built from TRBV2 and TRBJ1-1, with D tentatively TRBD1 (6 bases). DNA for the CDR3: TGTGCCAGCAGTGAAGCCAGGGGTCTTGAAGCTTTCTTT. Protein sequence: CASSEARGLEAFF.